The 18 T cell receptor beta chains below come from one sample, sequenced in a study of blood T cell repertoires in COVID-19. Generated by immunoSEQ multiplex PCR, the TCRdb table keeps only in-frame clones and is missing some. The sample consists of some 300,000 clones, around 90% of them appearing once. What was sequenced was PBMCs or T cells enriched from blood (not recorded which). The receptor source for this set is a woman aged 30 to 39 who had recovered from COVID-19.

The chain uses TRBV7-3 and TRBJ2-1; TRBD2 matches 10 bases. The CDR3 contains 18 residues. Germline V gene lookup returns CDR1 SGHTA and CDR2 FQGTGA. The J segment lost 2 bases and the V segment lost 7 bases, leaving 14 bases of the junction unmatched. The CDR3 sequence: CASTRGGVGLAAYNEQFF. Written as DNA, the CDR3 is TGTGCCAGCACCCGGGGGGGGGTTGGACTAGCGGCCTACAATGAGCAGTTCTTC.

V and J are TRBV9 and TRBJ2-7; 7 nucleotides line up with TRBD1. Germline trimming cut 0 bases from V and 2 bases from J; bases unmatched to any gene: 8. Germline CDR1 is SGDLS and CDR2 is YYNGEE. The CDR3 is 16 residues long. The CDR3 DNA follows: TGTGCCAGCAGCGTAGAGGCAGGGGGACCTACCTACGAGCAGTACTTC. Its protein product is CASSVEAGGPTYEQYF.

This chain links TRBV28 with TRBJ2-5; 10 bases align to TRBD2. This CDR3 spans 19 amino acids. The V and J ends lost 3 bases and 0 bases, in that order; junction bases with no gene match: 13. The germline V gene has CDR1 MDHEN and CDR2 SYDVKM. The CDR3 sequence is CASSFPGLAEIQYQETQYF. In DNA form, the CDR3 reads TGTGCCAGCAGTTTCCCCGGACTAGCGGAAATCCAGTACCAAGAGACCCAGTACTTC.

Only one count was recorded for this clone. This chain uses TRBV7-8 with TRBJ2-2; 8 positions agree with TRBD2. This CDR3 comprises 15 residues. Germline loops: CDR1 SGHVS, CDR2 FQNEAQ. V lost 5 bases and J lost 5; bases outside the gene matches: 7. The CDR3 sequence: CASSLPGGGTGELFF. Written as DNA, the CDR3 is TGTGCCAGCAGCCTCCCCGGGGGGGGAACCGGGGAGCTGTTTTTT.

This chain connects TRBV28 to TRBJ2-7, with TRBD2 matching over 11 bases. From germline, CDR1 is MDHEN and CDR2 SYDVKM. The CDR3 contains 17 residues. Trimming removed 4 bases from V and 8 bases from J; junction bases left unmatched: 16. The CDR3 nucleotides are TGTGCCAGCAGTTCCCCACAGATTCTAGCGGGAGGTATAAAGCAGTACTTC. Translated, it gives CASSSPQILAGGIKQYF.

CDR3 loop: CASIQGYSETQYF. The CDR3, as DNA: TGTGCCAGTATACAGGGGTACTCAGAGACCCAGTACTTC. The chain is built from TRBV25-1 and TRBJ2-5, with TRBD1 identical over 7 bases. This CDR3 region has 13 residues. V gave up 9 bases and J gave up 4 bases; unmatched junction bases: 8. Germline V gives CDR1 MGHDK, CDR2 SYGVNS.

The rearrangement joins TRBV7-4 to TRBJ1-4; 7 bases line up with TRBD1. Per the germline V gene, CDR1 is SGHVT and CDR2 is SQSDAQ. The V and J ends lost 6 bases and 11 bases, in that order; junction bases with no gene match: 3. The CDR3 contains 11 residues. The CDR3 coding sequence is TGTGCCAGCAGTTTGACAGGGAAACTGTTTTTT. It specifies CASSLTGKLFF.

This chain uses TRBV19 with TRBJ2-3, with 7 bases aligning to TRBD2. Germline values: CDR1 LNHDA, CDR2 SQIVND (reference sequence). The J segment lost 0 bases and the V segment lost 5 bases, leaving 11 bases of the junction unmatched. The CDR3 loop spans 17 amino acids. This CDR3 is CASSLMWGGPSTDTQYF. The CDR3 nucleotides read TGTGCCAGTAGTTTAATGTGGGGGGGACCTAGCACAGATACGCAGTATTTT.

The gene calls are TRBV30 and TRBJ1-4; 7 nucleotides agree with TRBD1. The germline V gene has CDR1 GTSNPN and CDR2 SVGIG (reference sequence). The junction had 8 bases not matched to a gene; V was cut back by 0 bases and J by 10 bases. CDR3 size: 14 residues. The CDR3 reads CAWSVKGARGKLFF. In DNA form, the CDR3 reads TGTGCCTGGAGTGTAAAGGGGGCGCGGGGAAAACTGTTTTTT.

This clone showed up just a few times. The V gene is TRBV9, the J gene TRBJ2-7; 7 positions agree with TRBD2. The CDR3 is 14 amino acids. V shed 3 bases and J 1 base; nucleotides not matched to a gene: 4. Germline V gives CDR1 SGDLS, CDR2 YYNGEE. The CDR3 sequence: CASSASGQSYEQYF. The CDR3 coding sequence is TGTGCCAGCAGCGCTAGCGGACAATCCTACGAGCAGTACTTC.

The count of this clone is one. This chain links TRBV9 with TRBJ1-2; D unresolved. Looked up from germline, CDR1 is SGDLS and CDR2 is YYNGEE. This CDR3 is built from 13 residues. Between the trimmed V and J ends, which lost 0 bases and 5 bases, there was a span of 8 bases. CDR3 protein: CASSVGEGYGYTF. The CDR3 DNA sequence: TGTGCCAGCAGCGTAGGGGAGGGATATGGCTACACCTTC. Variable domain in full (rest from reference TRBV9 and TRBJ1-2): DSGVTQTPKHLITATGQRVTLRCSPRSGDLSVYWYQQSLDQGLQFLIQYYNGEERAKGNILERFSAQQFPDLHSELNLSSLELGDSALYFCASSVGEGYGYTFGSGTRLTVV.

This clone was counted once. This chain joins TRBV21-1 and TRBJ1-1; the table calls TRBD1, which could not be checked here. TRBV21-1 is a documented pseudogene. The CDR3 contains 10 residues. This CDR3 reads CASSRPEAFF. CDR3 bases: TGTGCCAGCAGCAGGCCTGAAGCTTTCTTT.

This chain connects TRBV11-3 to TRBJ1-3; 7 bases are a match to TRBD1. The V gene end was trimmed by 5 bases and the J gene end by 2 bases; junction bases not matched to a gene: 12. The CDR3 contains 17 residues. Germline values: CDR1 SGHNT, CDR2 YENEEA. The CDR3 sequence: CASSPQGRGGAGNTIYF. For the CDR3, the DNA is TGTGCCAGCAGCCCCCAAGGGCGAGGGGGCGCTGGAAACACCATATATTTT.

The chain recombines TRBV5-1 with TRBJ1-1, with D perhaps TRBD1 (5 bases). Germline values: CDR1 SGHRS, CDR2 YFSETQ. This CDR3 comprises 15 residues. Deletions cut 3 bases from V and 1 base from J, with 13 bases between. CDR3: CASSSGGWGNTEAFF. The CDR3 nucleotides are TGCGCCAGCAGCTCCGGGGGATGGGGGAACACTGAAGCTTTCTTT.

This chain uses TRBV24-1 with TRBJ2-1; 15 nucleotides align to TRBD2. The CDR3 consists of 16 residues. The V and J ends lost 5 bases and 8 bases, in that order; junction bases with no gene match: 6. Germline CDR1 is KGHDR and CDR2 is SFDVKD. The CDR3 DNA reads as TGTGCCACCAGTGGGACTAGCGGGAGGGCCATGGATGAGCAGTTCTTC. Residues: CATSGTSGRAMDEQFF.

This chain links TRBV29-1 with TRBJ1-1; TRBD1 might be the D (5 bases). Germline V gives CDR1 SQVTM, CDR2 ANQGSEA. The CDR3 totals 12 residues. Trimming removed 4 bases from V and 8 bases from J, with 14 bases in between. The CDR3 spells CSVGSRAQEAFF. The CDR3 nucleotides read TGCAGCGTTGGGAGCAGGGCCCAAGAAGCTTTCTTT. The whole variable domain, remainder taken from reference TRBV29-1 and TRBJ1-1, is SAVISQKPSRDICQRGTSLTIQCQVDSQVTMMFWYRQQPGQSLTLIATANQGSEATYESGFVIDKFPISRPNLTFSTLTVSNMSPEDSSIYLCSVGSRAQEAFFGQGTRLTVV.

This rearrangement joins TRBV19 to TRBJ2-2; the D gene is possibly TRBD2 (6 bases). The germline V and J ends were trimmed by 2 bases and 8 bases, with 9 bases remaining between them. Germline CDR1 is LNHDA and CDR2 is SQIVND (reference sequence). The CDR3 runs to 13 residues. CDR3 sequence (DNA): TGTGCCAGTAGTATACTGGGAGGTGGGGAGCTGTTTTTT. Its protein product is CASSILGGGELFF. Filled out from reference TRBV19 and TRBJ2-2, the complete variable domain reads DGGITQSPKYLFRKEGQNVTLSCEQNLNHDAMYWYRQDPGQGLRLIYYSQIVNDFQKGDIAEGYSVSREKKESFPLTVTSAQKNPTAFYLCASSILGGGELFFGEGSRLTVL.

This clone was counted a single time. The V gene is TRBV27, the J gene TRBJ2-7, with 7 bases lining up with TRBD1. V was clipped by 5 bases and J by 4 bases; unmatched bases: 14. Germline assignment: CDR1 MNHEY and CDR2 SMNVEV (reference sequence). This CDR3 region has 16 residues. The CDR3 DNA follows: TGTGCCAGCAGTCCCTATGGCGACAGGGTTTTATACGAGCAGTACTTC. Encoded protein: CASSPYGDRVLYEQYF.